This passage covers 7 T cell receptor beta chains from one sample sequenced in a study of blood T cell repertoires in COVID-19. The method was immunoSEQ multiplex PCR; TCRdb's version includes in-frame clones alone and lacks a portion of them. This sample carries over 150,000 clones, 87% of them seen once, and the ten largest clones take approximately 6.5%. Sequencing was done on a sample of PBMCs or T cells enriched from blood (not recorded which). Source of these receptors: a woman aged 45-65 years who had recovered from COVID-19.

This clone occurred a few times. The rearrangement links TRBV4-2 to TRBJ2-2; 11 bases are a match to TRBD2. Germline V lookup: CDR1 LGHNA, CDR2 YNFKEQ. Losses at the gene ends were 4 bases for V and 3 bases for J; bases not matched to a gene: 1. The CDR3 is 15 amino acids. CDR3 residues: CASSPLAGDTGELFF. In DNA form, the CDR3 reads TGTGCCAGCAGCCCACTAGCGGGGGACACCGGGGAGCTGTTTTTT.

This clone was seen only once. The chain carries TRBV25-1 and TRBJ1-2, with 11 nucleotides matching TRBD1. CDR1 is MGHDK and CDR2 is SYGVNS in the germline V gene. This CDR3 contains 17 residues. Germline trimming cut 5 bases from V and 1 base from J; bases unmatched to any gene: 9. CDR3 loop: CASSQRTGGNFNYGYTF. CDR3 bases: TGTGCCAGCAGTCAAAGGACAGGGGGCAACTTTAACTATGGCTACACCTTC.

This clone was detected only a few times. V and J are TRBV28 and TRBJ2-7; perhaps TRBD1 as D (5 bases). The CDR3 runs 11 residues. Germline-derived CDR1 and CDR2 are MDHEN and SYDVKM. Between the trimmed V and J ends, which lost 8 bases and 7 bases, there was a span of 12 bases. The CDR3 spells CASLQGAEQYF. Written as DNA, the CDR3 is TGTGCCAGCCTGCAGGGCGCGGAGCAGTACTTC.

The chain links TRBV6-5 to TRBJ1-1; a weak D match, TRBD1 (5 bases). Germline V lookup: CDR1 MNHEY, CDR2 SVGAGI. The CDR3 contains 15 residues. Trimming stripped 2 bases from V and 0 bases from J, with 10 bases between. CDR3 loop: CASSYGQGVNTEAFF. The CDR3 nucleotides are TGTGCCAGCAGTTACGGGCAGGGCGTGAACACTGAAGCTTTCTTT.

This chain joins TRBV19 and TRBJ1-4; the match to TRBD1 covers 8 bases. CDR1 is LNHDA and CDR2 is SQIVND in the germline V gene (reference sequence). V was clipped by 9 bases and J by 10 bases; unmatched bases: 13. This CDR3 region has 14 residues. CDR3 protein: CASDTGGSRGKLFF. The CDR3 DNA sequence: TGTGCCAGCGATACAGGGGGGAGCCGGGGAAAACTGTTTTTT.

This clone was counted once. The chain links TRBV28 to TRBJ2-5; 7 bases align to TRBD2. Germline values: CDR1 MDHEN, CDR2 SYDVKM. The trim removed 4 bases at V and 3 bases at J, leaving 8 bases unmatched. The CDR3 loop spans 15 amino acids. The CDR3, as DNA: TGTGCCAGCAGTTCCCTATCCCTAGCGGAAGAGACCCAGTACTTC. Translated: CASSSLSLAEETQYF.

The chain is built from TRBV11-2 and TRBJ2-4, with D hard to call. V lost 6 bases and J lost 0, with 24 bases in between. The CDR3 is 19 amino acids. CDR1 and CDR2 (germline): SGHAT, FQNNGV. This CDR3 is CASSPRRGTERLAKNIQYF. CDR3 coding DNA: TGTGCCAGCAGTCCCCGACGTGGTACCGAGCGTTTAGCCAAAAACATTCAGTACTTC.